This T cell receptor (beta chain) is drawn from a study of metastatic and nonmetastatic thyroid tumors. Overall study: The study looked at repertoires side by side in blood and in tumor or nodule tissue from malignant and benign thyroid patients.

This clone showed up just a few times. In the authors' methods: A distant-metastasis classifier for papillary thyroid cancer was built using CDR3 differences across clinicopathological groups. TCRdb re-analyzed the PCR reads through MiXCR. In this record, the V and J calls reflect TCRdb's handling and not the investigators' own analysis. This table holds 15,000 to 19,000 clones, about 3.7% found once. Not a single patient had been given any form of treatment at any point before undergoing thyroid surgery. This TCR was recovered from a female donor with papillary thyroid cancer or a benign thyroid nodule (not recorded which). Some clones in this sample may be carry-over from other donors' samples. Specimen: tumor tissue.

CDR3 residues: CASTSGGEGNEAFF. CDR3 coding DNA: TGTGCCAGCACTTCAGGGGGTGAGGGCAATGAGGCTTTCTTT. This chain joins TRBV6-9 and TRBJ1-1; 7 bases align to TRBD1. Germline-derived CDR1 and CDR2 are MNHGY and SVAAGI. With 7 bases clipped from V and 11 bases from J, the junction kept 16 bases outside the gene matches. The CDR3 runs to 14 residues.